The present entry profiles one T cell receptor (beta chain) with its context. These data originate in a study of T cell changes during pregnancy in multiple sclerosis. This CDR3 has 15 amino acids. With 2 bases clipped from V and 10 bases from J, the junction kept 6 bases outside the gene matches. Germline V gene sequence: CDR1 MNHEY, CDR2 SVGAGI. Libraries were prepared by immunoSEQ multiplex PCR; TCRdb keeps only in-frame clonotypes and omits some of them. The sample shows some 42,000 clones, about 85% of them seen only once. Here the sequenced sample was CD4+ T cells from peripheral blood mononuclear cells, taken after pregnancy. The receptor was derived from a female donor with multiple sclerosis, enrolled in a pregnancy study. This chain links TRBV6-5 with TRBJ1-4, with 11 positions matching TRBD1. The CDR3 protein is CASSYGDRGSGKLFF. DNA of the CDR3: TGTGCCAGCAGTTACGGGGACAGGGGGTCTGGAAAACTGTTTTTT.